The rows below give T cell receptor beta chains drawn from one sample of a study of blood T cell repertoires in COVID-19. The method was immunoSEQ multiplex PCR; TCRdb's version includes in-frame clones alone and lacks a portion of them. The data show around 260,000 clones, about 87% seen once. Sequenced material: peripheral blood. The receptors shown here come from a man in his 60s who had recovered from COVID-19. CDR3s include the opening cysteine and the closing phenylalanine or tryptophan. Each record gives: J gene, clone size, V gene, D gene, CDR3 DNA, CDR3 protein. D genes are given only for firm matches. Clone size, where shown, is once, few, many, or a class for clones that have expanded.

j_gene: TRBJ2-5
abundance: NA
v_gene: TRBV13
d_gene: TRBD2
CDR3nt: TGTGCCAGCAGCTTTCTCGAGGAACAAGCCGCGGGGGGGGCCCAAGAGACCCAGTACTTC
CDR3aa: CASSFLEEQAAGGAQETQYF

j_gene: TRBJ2-1
abundance: NA
v_gene: TRBV9
d_gene: NA
CDR3nt: TGTGCCAGCAGCGAGGAGTATCTAGCGTTGAGCTCCTACAATGAGCAGTTCTTC
CDR3aa: CASSEEYLALSSYNEQFF

j_gene: TRBJ1-2
abundance: NA
v_gene: TRBV5-1
d_gene: NA
CDR3nt: TGCGCCAGCAGCTTCGAGACAGGCCCTTATGGCTACACCTTC
CDR3aa: CASSFETGPYGYTF

j_gene: TRBJ1-6
abundance: few
v_gene: TRBV4-2
d_gene: NA
CDR3nt: TGTGCCAGCAGCCAAGCCGGCACAGTGGCGAGCTCCTATAATTCACCCCTCCACTTT
CDR3aa: CASSQAGTVASSYNSPLHF

j_gene: TRBJ1-1
abundance: NA
v_gene: TRBV25-1
d_gene: NA
CDR3nt: TGTGCCAGCAGTGAATGGGCAGCACAAAAGAACACTGAAGCTTTCTTT
CDR3aa: CASSEWAAQKNTEAFF

j_gene: TRBJ2-6
abundance: NA
v_gene: TRBV19
d_gene: TRBD1
CDR3nt: TGTGCCAGTAGTATTGAGGGGGCCCGCGGGGCCAACGTCCTGACTTTC
CDR3aa: CASSIEGARGANVLTF

j_gene: TRBJ2-3
abundance: few
v_gene: TRBV3-1/TRBV3-2
d_gene: TRBD2
CDR3nt: TGTGCCAGCAGCTCCAGCGGGGGTCCAGATACGCAGTATTTT
CDR3aa: CASSSSGGPDTQYF

j_gene: TRBJ2-7
abundance: NA
v_gene: TRBV7-9
d_gene: TRBD1
CDR3nt: TGTGCCAGCAGCTTAGTCCTCGGGACAGGGTTTTACGAGCAGTACTTC
CDR3aa: CASSLVLGTGFYEQYF

j_gene: TRBJ1-2
abundance: NA
v_gene: TRBV6-5
d_gene: NA
CDR3nt: TGTGCCACCCACCCGGGATTGCAGGGGCTTGTCTACACCTTC
CDR3aa: CATHPGLQGLVYTF

j_gene: TRBJ1-5
abundance: NA
v_gene: TRBV5-1
d_gene: TRBD1
CDR3nt: TGCGCCAGCAGCTTACAGGGGGAGGAAGGTCAGCCCCAGCATTTT
CDR3aa: CASSLQGEEGQPQHF

j_gene: TRBJ1-6
abundance: once
v_gene: TRBV5-4
d_gene: NA
CDR3nt: TGTGCCAGCGGTGATCGGGGGGCGGTCTCACCCCTCCACTTT
CDR3aa: CASGDRGAVSPLHF

j_gene: TRBJ1-2
abundance: NA
v_gene: TRBV24-1
d_gene: NA
CDR3nt: TGTGCCACCAGTGACGGGGGTGGCTACACCTTC
CDR3aa: CATSDGGGYTF

j_gene: TRBJ2-5
abundance: NA
v_gene: TRBV2
d_gene: TRBD1
CDR3nt: TGTGCCACAACCTTACGTATGGGACAGGGAGTGACCCAGTACTTC
CDR3aa: CATTLRMGQGVTQYF

j_gene: TRBJ2-3
abundance: once
v_gene: TRBV5-4
d_gene: TRBD1
CDR3nt: TGTGCCAGCAGCTTTCGGACAGGGGGGTTCACAGCAGATACGCAGTATTTT
CDR3aa: CASSFRTGGFTADTQYF

j_gene: TRBJ2-7
abundance: once
v_gene: TRBV5-1
d_gene: NA
CDR3nt: TGCGCCAGCAGCTTGGCTCTAGCCCACGAGCAGTACTTC
CDR3aa: CASSLALAHEQYF